These 4 T cell receptor beta chains originate from one sample sequenced in a study of blood T cell repertoires in COVID-19. TCRdb keeps only in-frame clones here, not all; method: immunoSEQ multiplex PCR. The table includes a few hundred thousand clones, approximately 82% detected once. The sequencing sample was made of peripheral blood. All receptors come from a woman aged 18-30 years with acute or convalescent COVID-19.

V is TRBV7-4 and J is TRBJ2-7; TRBD2 aligns across 9 bases. The CDR3 loop spans 18 amino acids. V gave up 2 bases and J gave up 1 base; unmatched junction bases: 12. In germline, CDR1 is SGHVT, CDR2 SQSDAQ. CDR3 amino acids: CASSLRTRREGGSYEQYF. The CDR3 DNA sequence: TGTGCCAGCAGCTTAAGGACTCGGCGGGAGGGTGGGTCCTACGAGCAGTACTTC.

The table lists this clone with a few counts. V usage is TRBV5-1 and J usage is TRBJ2-7; TRBD2 aligns across 8 bases. Losses at the gene ends were 0 bases for V and 6 bases for J; bases not matched to a gene: 5. In germline, CDR1 is SGHRS, CDR2 YFSETQ. The CDR3 extends over 14 amino acids. The CDR3 region is CASSLGTSRAEQYF. CDR3 sequence (DNA): TGCGCCAGCAGCTTGGGGACTAGCAGGGCCGAGCAGTACTTC.

The J gene is TRBJ2-1, the V gene TRBV3-1 (or the pseudogene TRBV3-2); possible D gene TRBD2, 6 bases. V lost 1 base to trimming and J lost 2 bases, with 18 bases between them. CDR1 is LGHDT and CDR2 is YNNKEL in the germline V gene (reference sequence). The CDR3 is 18 amino acids. In DNA form, the CDR3 reads TGTGCCAGCAGCCAAGTAACAGGTTGGGGGGACGCCTACAATGAGCAGTTCTTC. The encoded protein is CASSQVTGWGDAYNEQFF.

This clone came up once. The genes are TRBV6-5 and TRBJ2-6; D ambiguous. Trimming stripped 6 bases from V and 0 bases from J, with 9 bases between. CDR3 size: 15 residues. The germline V gene encodes CDR1 MNHEY and CDR2 SVGAGI. The CDR3 loop is CASSPVSSGANVLTF. Here the CDR3 DNA reads TGTGCCAGCAGCCCCGTGAGCTCTGGGGCCAACGTCCTGACTTTC.